One sample yielded the 15 T cell receptor beta chains listed below, sequenced in a study of T cells after yellow fever vaccination. TCRdb fed the 5' RACE reads into MiXCR, producing one record per CDR3 protein. Among around 230,000 distinct CDR3 sequences, approximately 6.7% were seen once, and the ten largest hold around 1.1%. This specimen consisted of CD4+ T cells sorted from PBMCs, obtained on the day of the yellow fever booster vaccination. The source of these receptors is a man aged 25-40 years who received the YFV17D yellow fever vaccine.

This sequence joins TRBV7-2 and TRBJ1-2; TRBD1 might be the D (5 bases). Germline CDR1 and CDR2: SGHTA and FQGNSA. This CDR3 is built from 13 residues. The V end lost 2 bases, the J end lost 3 bases, and 7 bases lay between the germline ends. CDR3 nucleotide sequence: TGTGCCAGCAGCTTATGGGGGGACTATGGCTACACCTTC. Translation gives CASSLWGDYGYTF.

There are a few counts of this clonotype. J is TRBJ1-1 and V is TRBV12-3 or TRBV12-4; tentatively, D is TRBD1 (6 bases). The V gene lost 10 bases and the J gene lost 1 base, with 13 bases spanning the gap. The length of the CDR3 is 13 residues. The CDR3 is CATRWGANTEAFF. DNA of the CDR3: TGTGCCACCCGATGGGGGGCGAACACTGAAGCTTTCTTT.

Ten or more counts support this clonotype. The J gene is TRBJ1-1, the V gene TRBV12-3 or TRBV12-4, with 10 nucleotides matching TRBD1. The V gene end was trimmed by 5 bases and the J gene end by 4 bases; junction bases not matched to a gene: 1. The CDR3 is 13 amino acids. The CDR3 DNA is TGTGCCAGCAGTCGGACAGGGGGCACTGAAGCTTTCTTT. Protein sequence: CASSRTGGTEAFF.

This clonotype has ten or more counts. The chain employs TRBV7-3 and TRBJ2-7; perhaps TRBD1 as D (6 bases). This CDR3 comprises 11 residues. Trimming cost V 6 bases and J 5 bases, with 8 bases left between them. Per the germline V gene, CDR1 is SGHTA and CDR2 is FQGTGA. The DNA of the CDR3 is TGTGCCAGCAGTCAGGGGAACGAGCAGTACTTC. This sequence encodes CASSQGNEQYF. The full variable domain, its missing parts supplied by reference TRBV7-3 and TRBJ2-7, is GAGVSQTPSNKVTEKGKYVELRCDPISGHTALYWYRQSLGQGPEFLIYFQGTGAADDSGLPNDRFFAVRPEGSVSTLKIQRTERGDSAVYLCASSQGNEQYFGPGTRLTVT.

This clonotype was seen repeatedly, ten times or more. The chain recombines TRBV12-3 or TRBV12-4 with TRBJ1-1, with 7 bases fitting TRBD1. The CDR3 covers 15 residues. The V and J ends lost 8 bases and 0 bases, in that order; junction bases with no gene match: 9. The CDR3 region has the DNA TGTGCCAGCGACAGGGCAGATAAAATGAACACTGAAGCTTTCTTT. This sequence encodes CASDRADKMNTEAFF.

Only a few counts were recorded for this clonotype. The chain combines TRBV10-1 with TRBJ2-5; D might be TRBD2 (6 bases). CDR3 size: 16 residues. Per germline, CDR1 WNHNN and CDR2 SYGVQD (reference sequence). V was cut by 3 bases and J by 4 bases, with 18 bases left in between. CDR3 protein: CASSDRRGSQGETQYF. The DNA for the CDR3 is TGCGCCAGCAGTGACCGGCGGGGATCCCAAGGAGAGACCCAGTACTTC.

This clonotype was counted only a few times. The chain has TRBV2 and TRBJ2-7, with 8 bases identical to TRBD2. The germline V gene has CDR1 SNHLY and CDR2 FYNNEI. This CDR3 comprises 15 residues. Trimming removed 8 bases from V and 2 bases from J; junction bases left unmatched: 11. Here the CDR3 DNA reads TGTGCCAGCCTGGAGCGGGAGTTTCCCCCCTACGAGCAGTACTTC. Translation: CASLEREFPPYEQYF.

This clonotype was counted at least ten times. V usage is TRBV14 and J usage is TRBJ2-1; D is unclear. V was trimmed by 2 bases and J by 9 bases, leaving 5 bases between them. This CDR3 has 11 residues. Germline lookup yields CDR1 SGHDN and CDR2 FVKESK. In DNA, the CDR3 is TGTGCCAGCAGCCAAACTGTTGAGCAGTTCTTC. Its translation: CASSQTVEQFF.

The CDR3: CASSQLGPFNEQFF. The CDR3 DNA reads as TGTGCCAGCAGCCAACTAGGCCCCTTTAATGAGCAGTTCTTC. The gene calls are TRBV14 and TRBJ2-1; D unresolved. CDR1 is SGHDN, CDR2 FVKESK, per germline. The CDR3 is 14 amino acids. V was trimmed by 2 bases and J by 7 bases, leaving 12 bases between them.

Only a few counts were recorded for this clonotype. The chain carries TRBV7-2 and TRBJ1-2; D unclear. CDR1 is SGHTA, CDR2 FQGNSA, per germline. Trimming stripped 3 bases from V and 0 bases from J, with 11 bases between. The CDR3 runs 15 residues. CDR3 in amino acids: CASSLRTDTNYGYTF. The CDR3 nucleotides are TGTGCCAGCAGCTTGCGAACAGACACTAACTATGGCTACACCTTC. Full variable domain (outside the CDR3, taken from reference TRBV7-2 and TRBJ1-2): GAGVSQSPSNKVTEKGKDVELRCDPISGHTALYWYRQSLGQGLEFLIYFQGNSAPDKSGLPSDRFSAERTGGSVSTLTIQRTQQEDSAVYLCASSLRTDTNYGYTFGSGTRLTVV.

This clonotype showed up just a few times. This chain joins TRBV7-2 and TRBJ2-7; 14 bases align to TRBD2. Germline V gives CDR1 SGHTA, CDR2 FQGNSA. The CDR3 has 14 residues. Trimming removed 3 bases from V and 8 bases from J; junction bases left unmatched: 3. The CDR3 sequence: CASSLGLAGAKQYF. The CDR3 DNA reads as TGTGCCAGCAGCTTGGGACTAGCGGGAGCCAAGCAGTACTTC.

This clonotype came up many times. The chain is built from TRBV10-3 and TRBJ2-7; 7 nucleotides match TRBD1. V lost 6 bases and J lost 5; bases outside the gene matches: 7. The CDR3 extends over 13 amino acids. Germline CDR1 ENHRY, CDR2 SYGVKD. CDR3 amino acids: CAISAGTENEQYF. The CDR3 coding sequence is TGTGCCATCAGCGCCGGGACAGAGAACGAGCAGTACTTC.

The J gene is TRBJ1-1, the V gene TRBV29-1; tentatively, D is TRBD1 (6 bases). The CDR3 loop spans 11 amino acids. V shed 4 bases and J shed 11 bases, with 14 bases lying between them. Germline CDR1 and CDR2: SQVTM and ANQGSEA. The CDR3 region has the DNA TGCAGCGTTGCTCGACAGGTCGAGGCTTTCTTT. This sequence encodes CSVARQVEAFF.

The chain has TRBV19 and TRBJ2-1, with TRBD2 matching over 10 bases. The germline V gene encodes CDR1 LNHDA and CDR2 SQIVND (reference sequence). This CDR3 is built from 16 residues. V lost 6 bases, J lost 2 bases, and 7 bases stayed unmatched. The CDR3 DNA reads as TGTGCCAGTAGGTCAAGAGCGGGAGGGCCCTACAATGAGCAGTTCTTC. Translated: CASRSRAGGPYNEQFF.

This clonotype was seen a handful of times. The V call is TRBV20-1, the J call TRBJ2-5; no clear D gene. The length of the CDR3 is 13 residues. In germline, CDR1 is DFQATT, CDR2 SNEGSKA (reference sequence). V lost 4 bases and J lost 0, with 9 bases in between. CDR3 amino acids: CSANKVYQETQYF. The CDR3 bases are TGCAGTGCTAATAAAGTGTACCAAGAGACCCAGTACTTC.